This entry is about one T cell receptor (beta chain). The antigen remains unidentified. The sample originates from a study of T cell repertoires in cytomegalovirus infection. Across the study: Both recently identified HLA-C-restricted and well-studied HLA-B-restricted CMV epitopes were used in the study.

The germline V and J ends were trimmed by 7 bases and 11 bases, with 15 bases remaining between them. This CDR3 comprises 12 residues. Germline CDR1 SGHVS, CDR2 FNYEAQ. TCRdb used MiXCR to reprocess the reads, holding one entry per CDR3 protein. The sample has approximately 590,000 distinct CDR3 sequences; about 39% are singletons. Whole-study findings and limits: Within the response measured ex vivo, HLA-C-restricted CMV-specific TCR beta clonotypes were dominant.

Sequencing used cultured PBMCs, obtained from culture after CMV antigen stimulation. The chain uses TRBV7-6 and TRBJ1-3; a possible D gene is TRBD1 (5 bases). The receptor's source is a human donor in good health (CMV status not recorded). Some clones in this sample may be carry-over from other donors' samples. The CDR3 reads CASTAGTGSIYF. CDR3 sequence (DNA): TGTGCCAGCACCGCCGGCACAGGATCCATATATTTT.